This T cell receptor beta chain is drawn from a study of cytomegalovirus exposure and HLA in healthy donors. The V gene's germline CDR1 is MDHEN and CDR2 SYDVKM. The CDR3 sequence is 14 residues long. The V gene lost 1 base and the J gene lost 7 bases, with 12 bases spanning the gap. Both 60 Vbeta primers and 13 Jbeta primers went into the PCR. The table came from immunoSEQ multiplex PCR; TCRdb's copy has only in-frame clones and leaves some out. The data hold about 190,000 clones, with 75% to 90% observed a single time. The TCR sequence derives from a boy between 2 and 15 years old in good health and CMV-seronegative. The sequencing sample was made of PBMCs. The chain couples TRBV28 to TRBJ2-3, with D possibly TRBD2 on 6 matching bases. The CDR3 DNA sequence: TGTGCCAGCAGTTTATCGGGAGCGGAGCATACGCAGTATTTT. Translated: CASSLSGAEHTQYF.